A selection of T cell receptor beta chains follows, all from one sample in a study of cytomegalovirus exposure and HLA in healthy donors. Sequenced by immunoSEQ multiplex PCR; TCRdb stores in-frame clones only, minus some. The sample holds 130,000 or so clones; about four fifths are singletons and the top ten take approximately 1.1%. Sequences were obtained from PBMCs. Receptor source: a male donor in good health and CMV-seronegative. The CDR3 runs from the conserved cysteine through the conserved F or W. The order of the fields is J gene, V gene, D gene, clone size, CDR3 protein, CDR3 DNA. A D gene is named only where the DNA matches it firmly. Not every row has a clone size; where given, it reads once, few, many or a size class.

j_call: TRBJ1-2; v_call: TRBV19; d_call: TRBD1; clone_size: .; cdr3_aa: CASSITGTGYTF; cdr3_nt: TGTGCCAGTAGTATAACCGGGACAGGATACACCTTC
j_call: TRBJ2-7; v_call: TRBV6-5; d_call: .; clone_size: .; cdr3_aa: CASQTGTASYEQYF; cdr3_nt: TGTGCCAGCCAAACCGGGACTGCTTCCTACGAGCAGTACTTC
j_call: TRBJ2-5; v_call: TRBV7-2; d_call: .; clone_size: .; cdr3_aa: CASSDRSSGETQYF; cdr3_nt: TGTGCCAGCAGCGACCGATCCTCGGGGGAGACCCAGTACTTC
j_call: TRBJ1-5; v_call: TRBV6-1; d_call: TRBD1; clone_size: once; cdr3_aa: CASSGQGARQPQHF; cdr3_nt: TGTGCCAGCAGTGGTCAGGGGGCACGCCAGCCCCAGCATTTT
j_call: TRBJ2-2; v_call: TRBV5-1; d_call: TRBD1; clone_size: .; cdr3_aa: CASSLAGQGAPTGELFF; cdr3_nt: TGCGCCAGCAGCTTGGCCGGGCAGGGGGCGCCCACCGGGGAGCTGTTTTTT
j_call: TRBJ1-1; v_call: TRBV19; d_call: TRBD1; clone_size: .; cdr3_aa: CASSRAGGTGAFTEAFF; cdr3_nt: TGTGCCAGTAGTAGAGCCGGTGGGACAGGGGCTTTCACTGAAGCTTTCTTT
j_call: TRBJ1-1; v_call: TRBV5-5; d_call: .; clone_size: .; cdr3_aa: CASSFIRARDTEAFF; cdr3_nt: TGTGCCAGCAGCTTTATCCGGGCGCGGGACACTGAAGCTTTCTTT
j_call: TRBJ2-3; v_call: TRBV30; d_call: .; clone_size: .; cdr3_aa: CAWSGANLNTQYF; cdr3_nt: TGTGCCTGGAGTGGGGCTAACCTAAATACGCAGTATTTT
j_call: TRBJ2-7; v_call: TRBV18; d_call: TRBD1; clone_size: .; cdr3_aa: CASSPQGAYEQYF; cdr3_nt: TGTGCCAGCTCACCGCAGGGGGCGTACGAGCAGTACTTC
j_call: TRBJ1-2; v_call: TRBV12-5; d_call: TRBD1; clone_size: .; cdr3_aa: CASGLSTQDRGPPPRGGYTF; cdr3_nt: TGTGCTAGTGGTTTGTCAACCCAGGACAGGGGGCCGCCTCCGAGGGGGGGCTACACCTTC
j_call: TRBJ1-3; v_call: TRBV7-9; d_call: .; clone_size: .; cdr3_aa: CSSSLRENTIYF; cdr3_nt: TGTTCCAGCAGCTTACGGGAAAACACCATATATTTT
j_call: TRBJ2-4; v_call: TRBV5-8; d_call: TRBD1; clone_size: .; cdr3_aa: CASSRGQGLRLAKNIQYF; cdr3_nt: TGTGCCAGCAGCCGGGGACAGGGCCTACGATTAGCCAAAAACATTCAGTACTTC
j_call: TRBJ2-5; v_call: TRBV6-6; d_call: .; clone_size: .; cdr3_aa: CASRTVQETQYF; cdr3_nt: TGTGCCAGCAGGACAGTTCAAGAGACCCAGTACTTC
j_call: TRBJ1-2; v_call: TRBV11-3; d_call: .; clone_size: .; cdr3_aa: CASSPRTDYGYTF; cdr3_nt: TGTGCCAGCAGCCCGAGGACAGACTATGGCTACACCTTC
j_call: TRBJ2-3; v_call: TRBV10-3; d_call: .; clone_size: .; cdr3_aa: CAISAGGRTSLNTQYF; cdr3_nt: TGTGCCATCAGTGCAGGGGGGAGGACTAGCCTGAATACGCAGTATTTT
j_call: TRBJ2-1; v_call: TRBV5-8; d_call: TRBD1; clone_size: .; cdr3_aa: CASRRTGGPLNEQFF; cdr3_nt: TGTGCCAGCAGACGGACAGGGGGGCCACTCAATGAGCAGTTCTTC
j_call: TRBJ2-7; v_call: TRBV18; d_call: TRBD1; clone_size: .; cdr3_aa: CASSPGTGGNYEQYF; cdr3_nt: TGTGCCAGCTCACCGGGGACAGGGGGAAACTACGAGCAGTACTTC
j_call: TRBJ2-5; v_call: TRBV30; d_call: .; clone_size: .; cdr3_aa: CAWSPLETQYF; cdr3_nt: TGTGCCTGGAGCCCACTAGAGACCCAGTACTTC
j_call: TRBJ2-5; v_call: TRBV2; d_call: TRBD2; clone_size: .; cdr3_aa: CASSVGSGGAETQYF; cdr3_nt: TGTGCCAGCAGTGTCGGTAGCGGGGGGGCGGAGACCCAGTACTTC
j_call: TRBJ2-1; v_call: TRBV7-6; d_call: TRBD1; clone_size: .; cdr3_aa: CASSLAQGAEQFF; cdr3_nt: TGTGCCAGCAGCTTAGCGCAGGGGGCTGAGCAGTTCTTC
j_call: TRBJ2-3; v_call: TRBV7-2; d_call: TRBD2; clone_size: .; cdr3_aa: CASSPRLAGTTDTQYF; cdr3_nt: TGTGCCAGCAGCCCCCGACTAGCGGGGACTACAGATACGCAGTATTTT
j_call: TRBJ1-2; v_call: TRBV18; d_call: TRBD1; clone_size: .; cdr3_aa: CASSPPRTGLNGYTF; cdr3_nt: TGTGCCAGCTCACCACCTCGGACAGGGTTAAATGGCTACACCTTC
j_call: TRBJ2-7; v_call: TRBV5-5; d_call: .; clone_size: .; cdr3_aa: CASSLDRVRQYF; cdr3_nt: TGTGCCAGCAGCTTGGACAGGGTCCGGCAGTACTTC
j_call: TRBJ1-2; v_call: TRBV10-3; d_call: .; clone_size: few; cdr3_aa: CAISAPAGQNYGYTF; cdr3_nt: TGTGCCATCAGCGCCCCGGCAGGGCAAAACTATGGCTACACCTTC
j_call: TRBJ2-7; v_call: TRBV29-1; d_call: TRBD1; clone_size: .; cdr3_aa: CSVADRGAYEQYF; cdr3_nt: TGCAGCGTGGCTGACAGGGGAGCCTACGAGCAGTACTTC
j_call: TRBJ2-7; v_call: TRBV7-2; d_call: .; clone_size: .; cdr3_aa: CASSYSNRYKGAYEQYF; cdr3_nt: TGTGCCAGCAGCTACTCAAATCGATATAAGGGGGCCTACGAGCAGTACTTC
j_call: TRBJ2-7; v_call: TRBV7-8; d_call: .; clone_size: .; cdr3_aa: CASSLAQGYEQYF; cdr3_nt: TGTGCCAGCAGCTTAGCCCAGGGCTACGAGCAGTACTTC
j_call: TRBJ2-3; v_call: TRBV2; d_call: TRBD2; clone_size: .; cdr3_aa: CASRGDGGGTDTQYF; cdr3_nt: TGTGCCAGCAGGGGCGATGGCGGGGGAACAGATACGCAGTATTTT
j_call: TRBJ2-3; v_call: TRBV7-8; d_call: TRBD2; clone_size: .; cdr3_aa: CASSLGSSGALTDTQYF; cdr3_nt: TGTGCCAGCAGCTTAGGTTCTAGCGGGGCTCTCACAGATACGCAGTATTTT
j_call: TRBJ1-1; v_call: TRBV27; d_call: TRBD1; clone_size: .; cdr3_aa: CASSLSLQGANTEAFF; cdr3_nt: TGTGCCAGCAGTTTGAGCCTCCAGGGGGCGAACACTGAAGCTTTCTTT
j_call: TRBJ2-7; v_call: TRBV6-4; d_call: TRBD1; clone_size: .; cdr3_aa: CATQGAYEQYF; cdr3_nt: TGTGCCACACAGGGGGCCTACGAGCAGTACTTC
j_call: TRBJ2-1; v_call: TRBV7-9; d_call: TRBD2; clone_size: .; cdr3_aa: CASSRGGAFNEQFF; cdr3_nt: TGTGCCAGCAGCCGCGGGGGGGCTTTCAATGAGCAGTTCTTC
j_call: TRBJ2-3; v_call: TRBV5-1; d_call: TRBD1; clone_size: .; cdr3_aa: CASSHTGGAPDTQYF; cdr3_nt: TGCGCCAGCAGCCATACAGGGGGCGCACCAGATACGCAGTATTTT
j_call: TRBJ2-1; v_call: TRBV5-1; d_call: TRBD2; clone_size: .; cdr3_aa: CASSVVGGGYNEQFF; cdr3_nt: TGCGCCAGCAGTGTTGTCGGCGGGGGCTACAATGAGCAGTTCTTC
j_call: TRBJ1-5; v_call: TRBV6-5; d_call: TRBD1; clone_size: .; cdr3_aa: CASSYSGQGSQPQHF; cdr3_nt: TGTGCCAGCAGTTACTCGGGACAGGGCTCTCAGCCCCAGCATTTT
j_call: TRBJ1-3; v_call: TRBV6-1; d_call: .; clone_size: few; cdr3_aa: CASNSRADLGNTIYF; cdr3_nt: TGTGCCAGCAACTCGCGGGCTGATTTGGGAAACACCATATATTTT
j_call: TRBJ2-3; v_call: TRBV7-2; d_call: TRBD2; clone_size: .; cdr3_aa: CASSFGGGPSTDTQYF; cdr3_nt: TGTGCCAGCAGCTTCGGCGGGGGGCCTAGCACAGATACGCAGTATTTT
j_call: TRBJ2-4; v_call: TRBV4-3; d_call: TRBD2; clone_size: .; cdr3_aa: CASSQLSGGTSGAKNIQYF; cdr3_nt: TGCGCCAGCAGCCAGCTCAGTGGGGGGACTAGCGGAGCCAAAAACATTCAGTACTTC
j_call: TRBJ2-7; v_call: TRBV7-6; d_call: TRBD2; clone_size: .; cdr3_aa: CASSPVGGGYEQYF; cdr3_nt: TGTGCCAGCAGCCCCGTCGGGGGGGGGTACGAGCAGTACTTC
j_call: TRBJ1-4; v_call: TRBV7-2; d_call: .; clone_size: .; cdr3_aa: CASSRGLPDKKLFF; cdr3_nt: TGTGCCAGCAGCCGGGGACTGCCGGATAAAAAACTGTTTTTT
j_call: TRBJ2-1; v_call: TRBV5-4; d_call: .; clone_size: .; cdr3_aa: CASRTGTLDNEQFF; cdr3_nt: TGTGCCAGCAGAACCGGGACTCTCGACAATGAGCAGTTCTTC
j_call: TRBJ2-7; v_call: TRBV7-9; d_call: TRBD2; clone_size: .; cdr3_aa: CASSGRAISSYEQYF; cdr3_nt: TGTGCCAGCAGCGGGAGGGCCATCAGCTCCTACGAGCAGTACTTC
j_call: TRBJ2-2; v_call: TRBV19; d_call: .; clone_size: .; cdr3_aa: CASRQRSTGELFF; cdr3_nt: TGTGCCAGTAGACAGCGGAGCACCGGGGAGCTGTTTTTT
j_call: TRBJ2-1; v_call: TRBV7-2; d_call: .; clone_size: .; cdr3_aa: CASSPASSYNEQFF; cdr3_nt: TGTGCCAGCAGCCCCGCTAGCTCCTACAATGAGCAGTTCTTC
j_call: TRBJ1-2; v_call: TRBV6-5; d_call: TRBD1; clone_size: .; cdr3_aa: CASMGQANYGYTF; cdr3_nt: TGTGCCAGCATGGGACAGGCGAACTATGGCTACACCTTC
j_call: TRBJ2-7; v_call: TRBV7-9; d_call: .; clone_size: .; cdr3_aa: CASSLGQAGSYEQYF; cdr3_nt: TGTGCCAGCAGCTTAGGGCAGGCGGGTTCCTACGAGCAGTACTTC
j_call: TRBJ1-4; v_call: TRBV6-5; d_call: TRBD1; clone_size: .; cdr3_aa: CASSYLGTATNEKLFF; cdr3_nt: TGTGCCAGCAGTTACTTGGGGACAGCAACTAATGAAAAACTGTTTTTT
j_call: TRBJ1-6; v_call: TRBV6-4; d_call: TRBD1; clone_size: .; cdr3_aa: CASRVDTGVNSPLHF; cdr3_nt: TGTGCCAGCAGAGTAGATACAGGGGTCAATTCACCCCTCCACTTT